This T cell receptor beta chain derives from a study of graft-versus-host responses after intestinal transplantation. Clones were read by immunoSEQ multiplex PCR, and TCRdb kept only the in-frame ones, dropping some. The table has approximately 9,300 clones, about 95% seen once. This clone occurred once. Germline CDR1 is MNHNS and CDR2 is SASEGT. This CDR3 spans 16 amino acids. Trimming shortened V by 1 base and J by 3 bases, and 16 bases separated the two germline ends. The TCR originated in a human patient who received an intestinal transplant, so some T cells may come from the graft donor. The material sequenced was bone marrow, taken around 75 weeks after intestinal transplantation. The chain has TRBV6-1 and TRBJ2-7; TRBD1 is a possible D gene (6 bases). The CDR3 DNA follows: TGTGCCAGCAGTGAAGTCTTGGGGGCTCAGGGCTACGAGCAGTACTTC. As protein: CASSEVLGAQGYEQYF.